This TCR beta chain was observed in a study of beta chain features in type 1 diabetes. Study information: All of the samples together had 107,917,701 sorted cells examined.

Study results and limitations: In type 1 diabetes patients, VDJ junctions had fewer insertions; deletions at these junctions were more frequent. Among patients with Type 1 diabetes, TCRB CDR3s were moderately but significantly shorter in every one of the four CD4+ subsets.

Central memory, naive, regulatory and stem cell-like memory CD4+ cells were sorted by CD45RO/CCR7/CD25/CD127/CD95/CD27. Trimming left V 4 bases short and J 4 bases short, with 7 bases between. Germline V CDR1 and CDR2: SQVTM, ANQGSEA. The CDR3 runs 11 residues. Expressed TCRB transcripts were sequenced because the isolated RNA had all been reverse transcribed beforehand. Profiling relied on immunoSEQ multiplex PCR, and the TCRdb table lists in-frame clones only, not all of them. The data contain about 230,000 clones, 16% of them singletons. The sample holds a few counts of this clone. Its antigen is unidentified.

V and J are TRBV29-1 and TRBJ2-5, with a tentative D call TRBD2 (5 bases). The specimen sequenced was naive CD4+ T cells from blood. The TCR originated in a man aged 25-45 years with type 1 diabetes. The CDR3 DNA sequence: TGCAGCGTTGGGAGGTCAGAGACCCAGTACTTC. Translation: CSVGRSETQYF.